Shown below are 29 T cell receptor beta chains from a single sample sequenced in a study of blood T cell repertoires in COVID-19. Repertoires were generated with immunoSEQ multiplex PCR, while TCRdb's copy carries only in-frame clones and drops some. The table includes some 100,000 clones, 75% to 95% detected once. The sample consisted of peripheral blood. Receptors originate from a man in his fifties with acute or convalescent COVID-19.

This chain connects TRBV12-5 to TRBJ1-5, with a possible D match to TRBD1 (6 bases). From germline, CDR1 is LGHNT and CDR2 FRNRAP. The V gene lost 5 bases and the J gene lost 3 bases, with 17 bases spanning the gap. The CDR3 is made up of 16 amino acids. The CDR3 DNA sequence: TGTGCTAGTGGTCCGACAGGCTCGTTAAACAATCAGCCCCAGCATTTT. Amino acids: CASGPTGSLNNQPQHF.

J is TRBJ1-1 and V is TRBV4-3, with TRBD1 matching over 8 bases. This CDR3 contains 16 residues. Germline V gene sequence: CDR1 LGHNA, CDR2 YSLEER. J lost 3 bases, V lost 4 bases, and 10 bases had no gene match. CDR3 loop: CASSRDRSFLDTEAFF. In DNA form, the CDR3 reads TGCGCCAGCAGCCGGGACAGGAGTTTTTTGGACACTGAAGCTTTCTTT.

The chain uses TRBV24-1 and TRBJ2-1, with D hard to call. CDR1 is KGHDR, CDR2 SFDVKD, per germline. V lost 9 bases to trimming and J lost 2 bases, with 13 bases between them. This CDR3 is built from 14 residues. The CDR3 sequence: CATERGSTYNEQFF. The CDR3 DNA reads TGTGCCACCGAGCGCGGTTCCACCTACAATGAGCAGTTCTTC.

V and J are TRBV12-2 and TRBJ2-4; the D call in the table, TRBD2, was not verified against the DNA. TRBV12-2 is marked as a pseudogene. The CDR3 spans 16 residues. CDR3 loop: CASRPPLGGLLGREYF. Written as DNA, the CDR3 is TGTGCAAGTCGCCCCCCCCTTGGGGGACTCCTCGGTCGGGAGTACTTC.

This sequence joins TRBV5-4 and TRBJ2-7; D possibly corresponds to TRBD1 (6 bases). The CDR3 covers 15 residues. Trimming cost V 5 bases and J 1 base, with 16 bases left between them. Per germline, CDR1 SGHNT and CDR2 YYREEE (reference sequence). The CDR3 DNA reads TGTGCCAGCAGACCTCAGGGGATTGTGTCCTACGAGCAGTACTTC. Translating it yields CASRPQGIVSYEQYF.

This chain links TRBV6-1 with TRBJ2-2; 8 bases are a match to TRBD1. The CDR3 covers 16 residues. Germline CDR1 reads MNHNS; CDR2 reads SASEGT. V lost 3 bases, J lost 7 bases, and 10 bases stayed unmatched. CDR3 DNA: TGTGCCAGCAGTGAGATCCGGGGACAGGCGGGCGGGGAGCTGTTTTTT. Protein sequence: CASSEIRGQAGGELFF.

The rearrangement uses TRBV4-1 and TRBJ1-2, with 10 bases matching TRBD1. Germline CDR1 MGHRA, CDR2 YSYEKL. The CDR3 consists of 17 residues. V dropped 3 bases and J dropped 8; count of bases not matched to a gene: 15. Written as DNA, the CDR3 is TGCGCCAGCAGCCAGAACCCTACCGGGACAGGGGTTCGGGGCTACACCTTC. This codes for CASSQNPTGTGVRGYTF.

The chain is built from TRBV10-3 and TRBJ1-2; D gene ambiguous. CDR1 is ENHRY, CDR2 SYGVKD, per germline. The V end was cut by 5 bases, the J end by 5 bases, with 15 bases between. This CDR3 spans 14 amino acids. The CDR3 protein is CAISPGGGFYGYTF. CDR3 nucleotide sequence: TGTGCCATCAGTCCGGGTGGTGGCTTTTATGGCTACACCTTC.

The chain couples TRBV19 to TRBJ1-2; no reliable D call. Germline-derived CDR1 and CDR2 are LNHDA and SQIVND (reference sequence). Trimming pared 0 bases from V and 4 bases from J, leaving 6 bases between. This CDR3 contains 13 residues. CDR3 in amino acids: CASSIDRFYGYTF. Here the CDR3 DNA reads TGTGCCAGTAGTATAGACAGATTCTATGGCTACACCTTC.

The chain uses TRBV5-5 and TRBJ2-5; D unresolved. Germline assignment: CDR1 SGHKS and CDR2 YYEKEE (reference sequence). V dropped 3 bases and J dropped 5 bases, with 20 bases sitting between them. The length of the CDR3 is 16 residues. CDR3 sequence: CASSSYTGSLAETQYF. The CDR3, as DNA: TGTGCCAGCAGCTCCTATACCGGGTCCCTCGCCGAGACCCAGTACTTC. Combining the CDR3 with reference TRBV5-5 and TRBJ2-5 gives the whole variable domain DAGVTQSPTHLIKTRGQQVTLRCSPISGHKSVSWYQQVLGQGPQFIFQYYEKEERGRGNFPDRFSARQFPNYSSELNVNALLLGDSALYLCASSSYTGSLAETQYFGPGTRLLVL.

The CDR3 loop reads CASSSLHRGRADTQYF. As DNA, the CDR3 is TGTGCCAGCAGTTCCCTACACAGGGGGAGGGCAGATACGCAGTATTTT. V usage is TRBV27 and J usage is TRBJ2-3; maybe TRBD1 (8 bases). The length of the CDR3 is 16 residues. Germline V CDR1 and CDR2: MNHEY, SMNVEV (reference sequence). V lost 4 bases and J 4 bases, leaving 18 bases between the germline ends.

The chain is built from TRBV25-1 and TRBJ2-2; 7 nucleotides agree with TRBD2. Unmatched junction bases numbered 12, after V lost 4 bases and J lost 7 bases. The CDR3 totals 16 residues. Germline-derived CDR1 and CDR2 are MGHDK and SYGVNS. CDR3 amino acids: CASSARGPGGSGELFF. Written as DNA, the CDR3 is TGTGCCAGCAGTGCCCGGGGTCCCGGGGGGAGCGGGGAGCTGTTTTTT.

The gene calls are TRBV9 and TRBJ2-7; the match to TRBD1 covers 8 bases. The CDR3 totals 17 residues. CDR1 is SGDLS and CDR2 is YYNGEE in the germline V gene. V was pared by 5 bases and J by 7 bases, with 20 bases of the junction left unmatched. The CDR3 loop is CASRALTGTGLKEEQYF. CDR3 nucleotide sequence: TGTGCCAGCAGAGCTCTCACCGGGACAGGCCTAAAAGAGGAGCAGTACTTC.

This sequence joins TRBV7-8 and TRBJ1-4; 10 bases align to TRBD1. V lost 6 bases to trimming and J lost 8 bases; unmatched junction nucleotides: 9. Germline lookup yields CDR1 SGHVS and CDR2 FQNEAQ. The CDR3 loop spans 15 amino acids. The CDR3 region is CASSPWGTGVEKLFF. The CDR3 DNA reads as TGTGCCAGCAGTCCTTGGGGGACAGGGGTCGAAAAACTGTTTTTT.

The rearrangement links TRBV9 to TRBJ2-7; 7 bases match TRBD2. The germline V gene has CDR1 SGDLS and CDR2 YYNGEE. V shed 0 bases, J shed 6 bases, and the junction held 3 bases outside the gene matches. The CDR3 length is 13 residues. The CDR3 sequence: CASSVGLAPEQYF. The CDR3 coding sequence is TGTGCCAGCAGCGTAGGACTAGCCCCCGAGCAGTACTTC.

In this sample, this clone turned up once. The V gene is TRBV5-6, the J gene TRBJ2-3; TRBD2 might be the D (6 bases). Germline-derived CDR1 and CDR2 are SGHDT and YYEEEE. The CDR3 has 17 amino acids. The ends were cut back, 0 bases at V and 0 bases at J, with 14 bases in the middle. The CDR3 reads CASSLAVAALSTDTQYF. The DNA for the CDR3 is TGTGCCAGCAGCTTGGCGGTAGCGGCCCTTAGCACAGATACGCAGTATTTT.

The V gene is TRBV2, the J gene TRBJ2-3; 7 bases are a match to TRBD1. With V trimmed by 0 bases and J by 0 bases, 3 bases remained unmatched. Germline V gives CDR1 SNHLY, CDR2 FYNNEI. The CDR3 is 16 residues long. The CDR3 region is CASSEAGQSSTDTQYF. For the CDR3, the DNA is TGTGCCAGCAGTGAAGCGGGACAGTCTAGCACAGATACGCAGTATTTT. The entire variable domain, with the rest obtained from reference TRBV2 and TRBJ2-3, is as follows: EPEVTQTPSHQVTQMGQEVILRCVPISNHLYFYWYRQILGQKVEFLVSFYNNEISEKSEIFDDQFSVERPDGSNFTLKIRSTKLEDSAMYFCASSEAGQSSTDTQYFGPGTRLTVL.

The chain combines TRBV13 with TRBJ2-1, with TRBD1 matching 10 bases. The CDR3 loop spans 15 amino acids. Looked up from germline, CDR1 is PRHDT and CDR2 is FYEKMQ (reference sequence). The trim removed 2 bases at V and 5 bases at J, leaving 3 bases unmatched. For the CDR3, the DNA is TGTGCCAGCAGCTTAAGGGACAGGGGACACAATGAGCAGTTCTTC. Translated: CASSLRDRGHNEQFF.

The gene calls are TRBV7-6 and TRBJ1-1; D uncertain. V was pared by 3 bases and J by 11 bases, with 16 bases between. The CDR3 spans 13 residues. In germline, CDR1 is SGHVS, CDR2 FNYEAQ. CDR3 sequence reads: CASSFAMGVEAFF. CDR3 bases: TGTGCCAGCAGCTTCGCGATGGGAGTCGAGGCTTTCTTT.

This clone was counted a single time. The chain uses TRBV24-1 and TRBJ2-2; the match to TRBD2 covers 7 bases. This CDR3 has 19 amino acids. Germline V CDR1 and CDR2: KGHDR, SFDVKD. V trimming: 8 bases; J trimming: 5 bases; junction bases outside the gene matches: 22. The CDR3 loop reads CATKPLRYLRELLTGELFF. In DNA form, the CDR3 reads TGTGCCACCAAGCCCCTGAGGTACTTGCGGGAGTTATTAACCGGGGAGCTGTTTTTT.

The CDR3 bases are TGTGCCAGCAGCCCCCGACAGGGGTGGGACTATGGCTACACCTTC. Its translation is CASSPRQGWDYGYTF. The rearrangement uses TRBV14 and TRBJ1-2; 8 positions agree with TRBD1. The germline gives CDR1 SGHDN, CDR2 FVKESK. The CDR3 runs 15 residues. V shed 4 bases and J 3 bases; nucleotides not matched to a gene: 7.

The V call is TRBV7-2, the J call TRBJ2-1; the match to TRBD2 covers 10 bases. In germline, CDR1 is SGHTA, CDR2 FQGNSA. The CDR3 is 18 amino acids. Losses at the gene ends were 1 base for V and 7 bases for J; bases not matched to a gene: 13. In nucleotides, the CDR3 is TGTGCCAGCAGCTTAGGATTACTGAGCGGGAGGGCCTTAAATGAGCAGTTCTTC. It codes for CASSLGLLSGRALNEQFF.

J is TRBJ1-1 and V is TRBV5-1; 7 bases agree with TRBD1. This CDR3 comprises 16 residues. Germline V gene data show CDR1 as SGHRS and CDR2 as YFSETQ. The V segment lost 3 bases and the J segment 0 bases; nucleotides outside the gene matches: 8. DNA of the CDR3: TGCGCCAGCAGCTCGACAGGGAATTACATGAACACTGAAGCTTTCTTT. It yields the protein CASSSTGNYMNTEAFF.

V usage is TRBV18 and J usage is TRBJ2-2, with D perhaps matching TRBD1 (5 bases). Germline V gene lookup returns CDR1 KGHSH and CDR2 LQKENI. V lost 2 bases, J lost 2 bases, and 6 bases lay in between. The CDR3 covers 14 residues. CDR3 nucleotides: TGTGCCAGCTCACCAGACAGAAACACCGGGGAGCTGTTTTTT. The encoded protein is CASSPDRNTGELFF.

Here the CDR3 reads CASSHLLTSGRDSDTQYF. CDR3 bases: TGTGCCAGCAGTCACCTATTGACTAGCGGGAGGGATTCAGATACGCAGTATTTT. The chain carries TRBV6-6 and TRBJ2-3; 14 bases fit TRBD2. This CDR3 region has 18 residues. The V gene end was trimmed by 5 bases and the J gene end by 4 bases; junction bases not matched to a gene: 11. The germline V gene encodes CDR1 MNHNY and CDR2 SVGAGI (reference sequence).

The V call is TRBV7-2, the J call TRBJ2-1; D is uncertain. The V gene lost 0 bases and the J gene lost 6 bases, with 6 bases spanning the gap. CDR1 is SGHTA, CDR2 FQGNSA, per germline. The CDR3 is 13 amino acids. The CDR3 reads CASSLAQRNEQFF. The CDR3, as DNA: TGTGCCAGCAGCTTAGCCCAGCGCAATGAGCAGTTCTTC. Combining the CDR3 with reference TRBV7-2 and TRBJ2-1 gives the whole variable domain GAGVSQSPSNKVTEKGKDVELRCDPISGHTALYWYRQSLGQGLEFLIYFQGNSAPDKSGLPSDRFSAERTGGSVSTLTIQRTQQEDSAVYLCASSLAQRNEQFFGPGTRLTVL.

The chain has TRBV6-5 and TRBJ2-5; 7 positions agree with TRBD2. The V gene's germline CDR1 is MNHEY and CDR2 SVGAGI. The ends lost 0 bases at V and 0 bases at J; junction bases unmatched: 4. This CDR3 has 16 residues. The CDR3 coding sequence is TGTGCCAGCAGTTACTCACTAGCGCAATACCAAGAGACCCAGTACTTC. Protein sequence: CASSYSLAQYQETQYF.

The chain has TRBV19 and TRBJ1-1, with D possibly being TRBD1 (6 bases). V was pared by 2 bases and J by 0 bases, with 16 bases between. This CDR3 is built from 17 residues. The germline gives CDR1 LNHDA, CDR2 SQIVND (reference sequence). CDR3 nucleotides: TGTGCCAGTAGTATAACAGGGATCTTCAACATGAACACTGAAGCTTTCTTT. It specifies CASSITGIFNMNTEAFF. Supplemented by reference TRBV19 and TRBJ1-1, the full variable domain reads DGGITQSPKYLFRKEGQNVTLSCEQNLNHDAMYWYRQDPGQGLRLIYYSQIVNDFQKGDIAEGYSVSREKKESFPLTVTSAQKNPTAFYLCASSITGIFNMNTEAFFGQGTRLTVV.

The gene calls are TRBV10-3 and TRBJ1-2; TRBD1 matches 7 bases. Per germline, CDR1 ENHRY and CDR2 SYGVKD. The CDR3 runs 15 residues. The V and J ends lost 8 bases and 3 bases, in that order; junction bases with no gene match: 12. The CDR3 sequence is CAIGTGTATHYGYTF. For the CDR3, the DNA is TGTGCCATCGGGACGGGGACAGCTACTCACTATGGCTACACCTTC.